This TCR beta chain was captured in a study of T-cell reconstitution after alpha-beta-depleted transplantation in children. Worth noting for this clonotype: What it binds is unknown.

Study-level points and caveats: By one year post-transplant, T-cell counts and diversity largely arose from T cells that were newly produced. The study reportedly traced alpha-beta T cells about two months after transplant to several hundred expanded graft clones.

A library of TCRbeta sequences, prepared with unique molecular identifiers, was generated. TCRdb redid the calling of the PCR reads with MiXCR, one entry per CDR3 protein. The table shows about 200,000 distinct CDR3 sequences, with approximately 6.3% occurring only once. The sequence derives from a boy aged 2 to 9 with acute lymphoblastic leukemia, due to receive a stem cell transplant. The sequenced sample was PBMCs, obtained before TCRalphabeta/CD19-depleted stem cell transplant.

This chain's CDR3 is CASSFQGQNTGELFF. Written as DNA, the CDR3 is TGCGCCAGCAGCTTCCAGGGCCAAAACACCGGGGAGCTGTTTTTT. The rearrangement uses TRBV5-1 and TRBJ2-2; possibly TRBD1 for D (5 bases). CDR1 is SGHRS and CDR2 is YFSETQ in the germline V gene. V was pared by 2 bases and J by 2 bases, with 10 bases between. The CDR3 covers 15 residues.